Below are 24 T cell receptor beta chains sequenced from a single sample in a study of blood T cell repertoires in COVID-19. TCRdb keeps only in-frame clones here, not all; method: immunoSEQ multiplex PCR. The sample has around 130,000 clones; around 80% are singletons. The sequencing input was peripheral blood. The receptors shown here come from a human donor in a cohort sampled during active COVID-19.

The chain is built from TRBV19 and TRBJ2-3, with D possibly matching TRBD2 (5 bases). The ends were cut back, 7 bases at V and 2 bases at J, with 10 bases in the middle. CDR3 length: 13 amino acids. From germline, CDR1 is LNHDA and CDR2 SQIVND (reference sequence). The CDR3 DNA reads as TGTGCCAGTAAGGCCCGGGACACAGATACGCAGTATTTT. Its protein product is CASKARDTDTQYF.

The gene calls are TRBV27 and TRBJ2-7; 7 bases line up with TRBD1. V lost 4 bases to trimming and J lost 4 bases; unmatched junction nucleotides: 4. Germline V gene lookup returns CDR1 MNHEY and CDR2 SMNVEV (reference sequence). The CDR3 covers 13 residues. This CDR3 reads CASSWGQIYEQYF. CDR3 bases: TGTGCCAGCAGTTGGGGACAGATATACGAGCAGTACTTC.

This rearrangement joins TRBV15 to TRBJ2-7; 8 positions match TRBD1. This CDR3 spans 16 amino acids. V shed 5 bases and J 1 base; nucleotides not matched to a gene: 10. Germline V gene sequence: CDR1 LNHNV, CDR2 YYDKDF (reference sequence). CDR3 loop: CATSSPPGQASYEQYF. CDR3 DNA sequence: TGTGCCACCAGCTCACCTCCGGGACAGGCGTCCTACGAGCAGTACTTC.

The V and J genes are TRBV5-1 and TRBJ2-7; D might be TRBD1 (6 bases). Trimming took off 3 bases at V and 2 bases at J, with 18 bases between the two ends. The germline V gene has CDR1 SGHRS and CDR2 YFSETQ. This CDR3 comprises 16 residues. The DNA of the CDR3 is TGCGCCAGCAGCTGGGGCACCGGGGACATACCCTACGAGCAGTACTTC. This encodes CASSWGTGDIPYEQYF.

Only one count was recorded for this clone. This chain's CDR3 is CASSPGQGYNEQFF. Here the CDR3 DNA reads TGTGCCAGCTCACCGGGACAGGGCTACAATGAGCAGTTCTTC. The chain recombines TRBV18 with TRBJ2-1, with TRBD1 matching 9 bases. The CDR3 totals 14 residues. Unmatched junction bases numbered 0, after V lost 3 bases and J lost 3 bases. Germline V CDR1 and CDR2: KGHSH, LQKENI.

This chain uses TRBV11-3 with TRBJ2-1; 7 nucleotides agree with TRBD1. The length of the CDR3 is 13 residues. V trimming: 1 base; J trimming: 10 bases; junction bases outside the gene matches: 4. The germline gives CDR1 SGHNT, CDR2 YENEEA. This CDR3 reads CASSLVRGSEQFF. DNA of the CDR3: TGTGCCAGCAGCTTAGTCAGGGGGTCGGAGCAGTTCTTC.

This chain joins TRBV10-2 and TRBJ2-3; 9 bases are a match to TRBD2. CDR1 and CDR2 from the germline V gene are WSHSY and SAAADI. V shed 3 bases, J shed 7 bases, and the junction held 8 bases outside the gene matches. The CDR3 runs to 15 residues. The DNA of the CDR3 is TGCGCCAGCAGTGAATGGGCTAGCGGGGAAAATACGCAGTATTTT. The encoded protein is CASSEWASGENTQYF.

To note about this clone: The junction departs from the called germline gene at one end, perhaps through a read error. The sample has other DNA sequences that encode this CDR3 too. The chain links TRBV3-1 (or the pseudogene TRBV3-2) to TRBJ2-2, with a possible D match to TRBD1 (7 bases). CDR1 and CDR2 (germline): LGHDT, YNNKEL (reference sequence). This CDR3 region has 16 residues. CDR3 sequence: CATSQGGGARTGELFF. The CDR3 bases are TGTGCCACCAGCCAAGGGGGCGGGGCACGTACCGGGGAGCTGTTTTTT.

The chain recombines TRBV14 with TRBJ2-7; possible D gene TRBD1, 6 bases. The CDR3 extends over 17 amino acids. V lost 1 base, J lost 1 base, and 17 bases lay in between. The germline V gene has CDR1 SGHDN and CDR2 FVKESK. As DNA, the CDR3 is TGTGCCAGCAGCCAAGGTCCAACAGGGTGGGGATCCTACGAGCAGTACTTC. It yields the protein CASSQGPTGWGSYEQYF. The full variable domain, rest sourced from reference TRBV14 and TRBJ2-7, is EAGVTQFPSHSVIEKGQTVTLRCDPISGHDNLYWYRRVMGKEIKFLLHFVKESKQDESGMPNNRFLAERTGGTYSTLKVQPAELEDSGVYFCASSQGPTGWGSYEQYFGPGTRLTVT.

The J gene is TRBJ2-7, the V gene TRBV5-1, with D maybe TRBD1 (6 bases). This CDR3 region has 17 residues. Germline loops: CDR1 SGHRS, CDR2 YFSETQ. V was trimmed by 0 bases and J by 2 bases, leaving 18 bases between them. CDR3 nucleotides: TGCGCCAGCAGCTTGGGCCCGACAGGCCGAAGAACCTACGAGCAGTACTTC. Translation gives CASSLGPTGRRTYEQYF.

This chain uses TRBV6-5 with TRBJ2-7; 7 bases fit TRBD1. Germline trimming cut 5 bases from V and 2 bases from J; bases unmatched to any gene: 6. The CDR3 has 14 amino acids. Germline assignment: CDR1 MNHEY and CDR2 SVGAGI. CDR3 loop: CASSPQQGAYEQYF. In nucleotides, the CDR3 is TGTGCCAGCAGTCCTCAGCAGGGGGCCTACGAGCAGTACTTC.

CDR3 loop: CASSQLTGGEYEQYF. CDR3 in DNA: TGTGCCAGCAGCCAACTTACAGGGGGCGAGTACGAGCAGTACTTC. This chain joins TRBV14 and TRBJ2-7; TRBD1 aligns across 9 bases. V shed 2 bases and J 4 bases; nucleotides not matched to a gene: 6. The CDR3 extends over 15 amino acids. CDR1 SGHDN and CDR2 FVKESK come from the germline V gene.

The chain employs TRBV6-5 and TRBJ1-4; 10 bases are a match to TRBD1. V shed 6 bases, J shed 8 bases, and the junction held 9 bases outside the gene matches. Germline CDR1 is MNHEY and CDR2 is SVGAGI. This CDR3 is 15 amino acids long. The CDR3 sequence: CASSRGTGVWEKLFF. In DNA form, the CDR3 reads TGTGCCAGCAGCCGAGGGACAGGGGTTTGGGAAAAACTGTTTTTT.

The J gene is TRBJ1-1, the V gene TRBV10-3; D gene ambiguous. The CDR3 extends over 14 amino acids. V was pared by 3 bases and J by 4 bases, with 12 bases between. CDR1 ENHRY and CDR2 SYGVKD come from the germline V gene. CDR3 bases: TGTGCCATCAGTGAAGCGGGAGGTGGCACTGAAGCTTTCTTT. It translates to CAISEAGGGTEAFF.

The rearrangement uses TRBV18 and TRBJ1-1, with 7 bases matching TRBD1. Looked up from germline, CDR1 is KGHSH and CDR2 is LQKENI. Trimming at V came to 5 bases and at J to 1 base, leaving 4 bases not matched to a gene. This CDR3 is built from 14 residues. DNA of the CDR3: TGTGCCAGCTCAATGGACAGGACGAACACTGAAGCTTTCTTT. This codes for CASSMDRTNTEAFF.

This sequence joins TRBV29-1 and TRBJ2-5; a possible D gene is TRBD2 (6 bases). The CDR3 runs 12 residues. The germline V and J ends were trimmed by 5 bases and 4 bases, with 11 bases remaining between them. Per the germline V gene, CDR1 is SQVTM and CDR2 is ANQGSEA. The CDR3 spells CSVRQGGETQYF. The DNA for the CDR3 is TGCAGCGTTCGCCAGGGAGGAGAGACCCAGTACTTC.

The sample holds one count of this clone. The V call is TRBV2, the J call TRBJ1-5; no clear D. The CDR3 has 13 amino acids. Looked up from germline, CDR1 is SNHLY and CDR2 is FYNNEI. The V and J ends lost 6 bases and 4 bases respectively, with 10 bases between them. The CDR3 nucleotides read TGTGCCAGCAGGGCAGGTTCTAATCAGCCCCAGCATTTT. Translation gives CASRAGSNQPQHF.

The gene calls are TRBV5-4 and TRBJ2-1; 9 bases map to TRBD1. Per germline, CDR1 SGHNT and CDR2 YYREEE (reference sequence). V shed 5 bases, J shed 0 bases, and the junction held 9 bases outside the gene matches. The CDR3 loop spans 17 amino acids. CDR3 sequence reads: CASSSGQGRSSYNEQFF. The CDR3 nucleotides are TGTGCCAGCAGTTCAGGACAGGGGCGGAGCTCCTACAATGAGCAGTTCTTC.

V and J are TRBV3-1 (or the pseudogene TRBV3-2) and TRBJ1-3; D not certain. The CDR3 is 17 residues long. The germline V gene has CDR1 LGHDT and CDR2 YNNKEL (reference sequence). Trimming left V 1 base short and J 2 bases short, with 15 bases between. CDR3 sequence (DNA): TGTGCCAGCAGCCAAGTTCCGTTGACCGGGACTGGAAACACCATATATTTT. Translation: CASSQVPLTGTGNTIYF.

Ten or more counts support this clone. This chain uses TRBV5-4 with TRBJ1-6, with D maybe TRBD1 (5 bases). CDR3 length equals 13 residues. Germline CDR1 SGHNT, CDR2 YYREEE (reference sequence). V was trimmed by 4 bases and J by 9 bases, leaving 11 bases between them. CDR3 in DNA: TGTGCCAGCAGCCCTTTGGGGGGTTCACCCCTCCACTTT. Protein: CASSPLGGSPLHF.

The chain joins TRBV19 to TRBJ2-1; 7 nucleotides agree with TRBD2. In germline, CDR1 is LNHDA, CDR2 SQIVND (reference sequence). V lost 4 bases and J lost 0; bases outside the gene matches: 9. This CDR3 contains 17 residues. The CDR3 region has the DNA TGTGCCAGTAGTAGCCTTCTGGGGGGGAGCTCCTACAATGAGCAGTTCTTC. Protein product: CASSSLLGGSSYNEQFF.

This clone was picked up one time. The V call is TRBV5-4, the J call TRBJ2-5; 7 bases fit TRBD1. CDR1 is SGHNT, CDR2 YYREEE, per germline (reference sequence). The junction had 8 bases not matched to a gene; V was cut back by 1 base and J by 5 bases. This CDR3 comprises 15 residues. In DNA form, the CDR3 reads TGTGCCAGCAGCTTGCCTGGACAGGTTGGTGAGACCCAGTACTTC. This gives the protein CASSLPGQVGETQYF. Based on the CDR3 plus reference TRBV5-4 and TRBJ2-5, the full variable domain is ETGVTQSPTHLIKTRGQQVTLRCSSQSGHNTVSWYQQALGQGPQFIFQYYREEENGRGNFPPRFSGLQFPNYSSELNVNALELDDSALYLCASSLPGQVGETQYFGPGTRLLVL.

The chain is built from TRBV3-1 (or the pseudogene TRBV3-2) and TRBJ2-1; 7 nucleotides agree with TRBD2. V lost 1 base to trimming and J lost 3 bases; unmatched junction nucleotides: 6. Germline CDR1 reads LGHDT; CDR2 reads YNNKEL (reference sequence). This CDR3 is built from 16 residues. CDR3: CASSQGGGTLYNEQFF. CDR3 DNA: TGTGCCAGCAGCCAAGGGGGGGGGACTCTCTACAATGAGCAGTTCTTC.

This chain joins TRBV28 and TRBJ1-5; possibly TRBD1 for D (6 bases). The length of the CDR3 is 13 residues. The germline CDR1 and CDR2 sequences are MDHEN and SYDVKM. Trimming stripped 2 bases from V and 4 bases from J, with 6 bases between. The CDR3 loop reads CASSLTGNQPQHF. The DNA for the CDR3 is TGTGCCAGCAGTTTAACAGGGAATCAGCCCCAGCATTTT.